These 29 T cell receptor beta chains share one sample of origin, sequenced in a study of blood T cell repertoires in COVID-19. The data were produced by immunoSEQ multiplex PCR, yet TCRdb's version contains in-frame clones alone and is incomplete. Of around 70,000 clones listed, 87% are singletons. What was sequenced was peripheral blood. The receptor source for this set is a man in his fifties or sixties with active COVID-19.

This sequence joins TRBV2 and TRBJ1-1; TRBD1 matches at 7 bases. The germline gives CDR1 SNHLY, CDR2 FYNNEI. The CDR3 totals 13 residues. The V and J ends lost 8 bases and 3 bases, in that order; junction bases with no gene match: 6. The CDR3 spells CASQRDRDTEAFF. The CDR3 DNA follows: TGTGCCAGCCAGAGAGACAGGGACACTGAAGCTTTCTTT.

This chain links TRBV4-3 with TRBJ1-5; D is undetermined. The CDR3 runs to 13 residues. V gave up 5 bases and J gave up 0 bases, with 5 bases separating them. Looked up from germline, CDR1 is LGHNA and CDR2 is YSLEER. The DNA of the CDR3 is TGCGCCAGCAGCTCCTATAGCAATCAGCCCCAGCATTTT. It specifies CASSSYSNQPQHF.

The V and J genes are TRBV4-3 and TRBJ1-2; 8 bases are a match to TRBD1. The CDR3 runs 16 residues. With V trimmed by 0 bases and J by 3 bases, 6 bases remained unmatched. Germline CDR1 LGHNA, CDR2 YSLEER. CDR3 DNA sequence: TGCGCCAGCAGCCAAGACCAGGGGGCGTCTTACTATGGCTACACCTTC. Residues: CASSQDQGASYYGYTF.

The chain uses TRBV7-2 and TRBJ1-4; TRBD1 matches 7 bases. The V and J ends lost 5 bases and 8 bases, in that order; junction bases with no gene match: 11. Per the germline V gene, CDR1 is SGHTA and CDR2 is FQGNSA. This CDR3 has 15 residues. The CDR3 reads CASSPTPDRVEKLFF. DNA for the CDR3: TGTGCCAGCAGCCCAACCCCTGACAGGGTAGAAAAACTGTTTTTT.

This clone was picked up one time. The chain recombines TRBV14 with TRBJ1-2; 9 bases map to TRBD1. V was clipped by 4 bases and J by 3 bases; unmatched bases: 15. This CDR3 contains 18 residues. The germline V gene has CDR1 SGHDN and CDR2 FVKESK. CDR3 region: CASSPTGTGSFLDYGYTF. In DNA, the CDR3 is TGTGCCAGCAGCCCCACCGGGACAGGGAGTTTTCTGGACTATGGCTACACCTTC.

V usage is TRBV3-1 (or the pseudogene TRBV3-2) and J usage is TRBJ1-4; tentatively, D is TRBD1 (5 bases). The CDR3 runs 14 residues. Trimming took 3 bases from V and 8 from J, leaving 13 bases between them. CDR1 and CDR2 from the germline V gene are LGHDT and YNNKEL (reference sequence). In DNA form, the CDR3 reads TGTGCCAGCAGCCAGACAGACTCCATAGAAAAACTGTTTTTT. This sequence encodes CASSQTDSIEKLFF.

DNA for the CDR3: TGTGCCAGCAGTTTTAGTGGGGGGGCGTTGGGGGAGCAGTTCTTC. Its translation is CASSFSGGALGEQFF. This chain connects TRBV27 to TRBJ2-1; tentatively, D is TRBD2 (7 bases). V lost 3 bases to trimming and J lost 10 bases, with 19 bases between them. CDR3 length equals 15 residues. Per germline, CDR1 MNHEY and CDR2 SMNVEV (reference sequence).

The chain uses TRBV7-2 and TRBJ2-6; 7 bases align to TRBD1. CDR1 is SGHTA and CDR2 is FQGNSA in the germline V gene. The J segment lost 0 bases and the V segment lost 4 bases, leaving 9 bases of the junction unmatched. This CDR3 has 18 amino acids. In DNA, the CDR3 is TGTGCCAGCAGCTCCCGGACAGGTATGCCCTCTGGGGCCAACGTCCTGACTTTC. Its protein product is CASSSRTGMPSGANVLTF. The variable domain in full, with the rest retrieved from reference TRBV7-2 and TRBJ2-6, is GAGVSQSPSNKVTEKGKDVELRCDPISGHTALYWYRQSLGQGLEFLIYFQGNSAPDKSGLPSDRFSAERTGGSVSTLTIQRTQQEDSAVYLCASSSRTGMPSGANVLTFGAGSRLTVL.

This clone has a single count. CDR3 bases: TGTGCCAGCAGTTATATCCCTTCTTCCTACAATGAGCAGTTCTTC. Its translation: CASSYIPSSYNEQFF. This sequence joins TRBV7-2 and TRBJ2-1; unclear D gene. Per germline, CDR1 SGHTA and CDR2 FQGNSA. V shed 6 bases and J shed 1 base, with 13 bases lying between them. CDR3 size: 15 residues. Variable domain in full (rest from reference TRBV7-2 and TRBJ2-1): GAGVSQSPSNKVTEKGKDVELRCDPISGHTALYWYRQSLGQGLEFLIYFQGNSAPDKSGLPSDRFSAERTGGSVSTLTIQRTQQEDSAVYLCASSYIPSSYNEQFFGPGTRLTVL.

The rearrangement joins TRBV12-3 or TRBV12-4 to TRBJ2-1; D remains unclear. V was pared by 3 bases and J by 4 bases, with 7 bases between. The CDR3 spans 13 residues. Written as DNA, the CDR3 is TGTGCCAGCAGTTTCGTGCTATACAATGAGCAGTTCTTC. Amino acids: CASSFVLYNEQFF.

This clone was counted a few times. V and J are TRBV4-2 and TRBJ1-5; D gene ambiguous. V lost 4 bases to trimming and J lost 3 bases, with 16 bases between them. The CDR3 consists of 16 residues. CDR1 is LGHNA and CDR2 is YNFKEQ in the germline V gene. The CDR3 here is CASSLTPRGTNQPQHF. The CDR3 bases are TGTGCCAGCAGCCTCACCCCCCGGGGAACCAATCAGCCCCAGCATTTT.

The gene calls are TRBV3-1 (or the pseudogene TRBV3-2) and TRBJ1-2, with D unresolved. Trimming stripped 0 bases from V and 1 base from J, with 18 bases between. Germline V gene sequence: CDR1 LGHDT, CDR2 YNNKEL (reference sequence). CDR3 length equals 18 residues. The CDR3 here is CASSQEDEGRGRNYGYTF. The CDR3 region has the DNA TGTGCCAGCAGCCAAGAGGATGAAGGCCGAGGGCGTAACTATGGCTACACCTTC.

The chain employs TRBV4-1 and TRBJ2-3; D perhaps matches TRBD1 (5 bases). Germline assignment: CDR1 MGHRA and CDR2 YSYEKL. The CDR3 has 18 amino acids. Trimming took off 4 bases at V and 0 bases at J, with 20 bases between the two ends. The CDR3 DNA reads TGCGCCAGCAGCCCCAGACAGACCGCCGCCTCTAGCACAGATACGCAGTATTTT. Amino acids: CASSPRQTAASSTDTQYF.

CDR3 sequence: CASSQGQGTANTGELFF. The CDR3 DNA is TGTGCCAGCAGCCAAGGCCAGGGGACCGCGAACACCGGGGAGCTGTTTTTT. The chain uses TRBV4-2 and TRBJ2-2; D possibly corresponds to TRBD1 (6 bases). CDR1 and CDR2 from the germline V gene are LGHNA and YNFKEQ. The CDR3 contains 17 residues. The germline V and J ends were trimmed by 1 base and 0 bases, with 12 bases remaining between them.

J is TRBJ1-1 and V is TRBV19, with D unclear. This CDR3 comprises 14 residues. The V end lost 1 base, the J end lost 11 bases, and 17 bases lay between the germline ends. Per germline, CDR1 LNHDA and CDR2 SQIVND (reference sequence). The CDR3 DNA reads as TGTGCCAGTAGTATAGTACGAACCGGGATCGTGGCTTTCTTT. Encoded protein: CASSIVRTGIVAFF.

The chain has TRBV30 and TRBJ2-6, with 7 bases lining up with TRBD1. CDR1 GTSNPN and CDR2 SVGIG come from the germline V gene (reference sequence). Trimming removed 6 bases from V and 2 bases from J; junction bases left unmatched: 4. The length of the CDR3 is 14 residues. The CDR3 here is CACPDRAGANVLTF. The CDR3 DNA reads TGTGCCTGCCCCGACAGGGCTGGGGCCAACGTCCTGACTTTC.

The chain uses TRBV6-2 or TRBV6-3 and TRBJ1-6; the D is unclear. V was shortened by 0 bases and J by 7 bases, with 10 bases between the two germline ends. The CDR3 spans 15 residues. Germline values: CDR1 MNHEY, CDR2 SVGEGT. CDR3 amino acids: CASSYSNPKNSPLHF. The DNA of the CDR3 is TGTGCCAGCAGTTACTCGAATCCTAAGAATTCACCCCTCCACTTT.

The CDR3 protein is CASIRGETGELFF. The CDR3 DNA reads as TGTGCCAGCATCCGCGGGGAAACCGGGGAGCTGTTTTTT. The chain carries TRBV6-5 and TRBJ2-2, with D possibly being TRBD2 (6 bases). Germline V lookup: CDR1 MNHEY, CDR2 SVGAGI. The CDR3 is 13 amino acids. Trimming pared 7 bases from V and 5 bases from J, leaving 11 bases between.

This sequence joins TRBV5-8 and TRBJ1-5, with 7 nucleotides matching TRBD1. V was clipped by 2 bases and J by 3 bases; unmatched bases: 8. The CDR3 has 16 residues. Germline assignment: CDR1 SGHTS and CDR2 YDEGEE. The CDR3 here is CASSFSGTAFNQPQHF. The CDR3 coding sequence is TGTGCCAGCAGCTTTTCCGGGACAGCGTTCAATCAGCCCCAGCATTTT. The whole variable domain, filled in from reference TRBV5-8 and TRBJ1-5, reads EAGVTQSPTHLIKTRGQQATLRCSPISGHTSVYWYQQALGLGLQFLLWYDEGEERNRGNFPPRFSGRQFPNYSSELNVNALELEDSALYLCASSFSGTAFNQPQHFGDGTRLSIL.

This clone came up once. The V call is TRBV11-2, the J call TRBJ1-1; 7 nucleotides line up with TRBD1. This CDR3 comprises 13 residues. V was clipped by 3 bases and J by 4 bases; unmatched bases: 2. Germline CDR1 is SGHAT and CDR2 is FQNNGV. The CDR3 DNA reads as TGTGCCAGCAGCTTTAACAGGGGCACTGAAGCTTTCTTT. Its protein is CASSFNRGTEAFF.

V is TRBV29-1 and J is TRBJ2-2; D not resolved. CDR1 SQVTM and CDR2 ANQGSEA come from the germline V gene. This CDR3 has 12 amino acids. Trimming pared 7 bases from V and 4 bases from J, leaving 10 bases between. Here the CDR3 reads CSAGPSTGELFF. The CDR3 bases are TGCAGCGCGGGTCCCAGCACCGGGGAGCTGTTTTTT.

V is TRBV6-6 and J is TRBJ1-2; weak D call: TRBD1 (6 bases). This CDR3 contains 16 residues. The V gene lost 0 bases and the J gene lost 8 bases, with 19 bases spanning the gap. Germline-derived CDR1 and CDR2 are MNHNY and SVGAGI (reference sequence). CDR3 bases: TGTGCCAGCAGTTACTCGGTATCAGGGGCGCATCAGGGCTACACCTTC. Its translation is CASSYSVSGAHQGYTF.

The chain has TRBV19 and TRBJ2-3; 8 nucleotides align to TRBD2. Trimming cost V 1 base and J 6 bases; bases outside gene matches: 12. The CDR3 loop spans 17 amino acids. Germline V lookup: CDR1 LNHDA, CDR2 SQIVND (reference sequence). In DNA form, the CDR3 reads TGTGCCAGTAGTATAGGTACGCCAGCGGGGGTCTGGGATACGCAGTATTTT. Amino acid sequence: CASSIGTPAGVWDTQYF.

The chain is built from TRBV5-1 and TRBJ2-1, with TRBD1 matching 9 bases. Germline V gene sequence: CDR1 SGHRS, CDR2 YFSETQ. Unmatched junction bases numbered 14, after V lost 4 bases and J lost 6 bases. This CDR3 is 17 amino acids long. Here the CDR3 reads CASSLRASGTGSNEQFF. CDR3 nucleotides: TGCGCCAGCAGCCTACGCGCCTCCGGGACAGGGAGCAATGAGCAGTTCTTC. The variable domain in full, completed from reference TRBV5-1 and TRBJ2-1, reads KAGVTQTPRYLIKTRGQQVTLSCSPISGHRSVSWYQQTPGQGLQFLFEYFSETQRNKGNFPGRFSGRQFSNSRSEMNVSTLELGDSALYLCASSLRASGTGSNEQFFGPGTRLTVL.

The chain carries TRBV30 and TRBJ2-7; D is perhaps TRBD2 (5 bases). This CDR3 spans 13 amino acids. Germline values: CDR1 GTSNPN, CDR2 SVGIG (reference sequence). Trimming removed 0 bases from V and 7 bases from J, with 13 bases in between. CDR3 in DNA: TGTGCCTGGAGTGTATGGCTAGCTAGGGAGCAGTACTTC. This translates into CAWSVWLAREQYF.

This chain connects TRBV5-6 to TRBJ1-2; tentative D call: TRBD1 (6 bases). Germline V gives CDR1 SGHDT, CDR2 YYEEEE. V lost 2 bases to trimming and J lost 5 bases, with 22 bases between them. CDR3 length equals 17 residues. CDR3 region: CASSLWDGVGRGYGYTF. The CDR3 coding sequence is TGTGCCAGCAGCTTATGGGATGGGGTCGGCAGGGGATATGGCTACACCTTC. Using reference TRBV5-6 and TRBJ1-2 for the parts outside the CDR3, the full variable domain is DAGVTQSPTHLIKTRGQQVTLRCSPKSGHDTVSWYQQALGQGPQFIFQYYEEEERQRGNFPDRFSGHQFPNYSSELNVNALLLGDSALYLCASSLWDGVGRGYGYTFGSGTRLTVV.

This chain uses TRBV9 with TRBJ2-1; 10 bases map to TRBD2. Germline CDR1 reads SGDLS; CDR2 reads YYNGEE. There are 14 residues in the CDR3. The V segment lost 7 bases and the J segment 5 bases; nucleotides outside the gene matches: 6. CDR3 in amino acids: CASGASGSHNEQFF. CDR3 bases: TGTGCCAGCGGGGCTAGCGGGAGCCACAATGAGCAGTTCTTC.

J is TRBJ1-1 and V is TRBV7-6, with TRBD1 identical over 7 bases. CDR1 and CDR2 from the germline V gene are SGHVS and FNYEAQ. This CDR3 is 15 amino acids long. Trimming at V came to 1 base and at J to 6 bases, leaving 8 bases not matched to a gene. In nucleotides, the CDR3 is TGTGCCAGCAGCTTAGACACAGGGGCAAGGGCTGAAGCTTTCTTT. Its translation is CASSLDTGARAEAFF. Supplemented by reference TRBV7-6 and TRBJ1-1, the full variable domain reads GAGVSQSPRYKVTKRGQDVALRCDPISGHVSLYWYRQALGQGPEFLTYFNYEAQQDKSGLPNDRFSAERPEGSISTLTIQRTEQRDSAMYRCASSLDTGARAEAFFGQGTRLTVV.

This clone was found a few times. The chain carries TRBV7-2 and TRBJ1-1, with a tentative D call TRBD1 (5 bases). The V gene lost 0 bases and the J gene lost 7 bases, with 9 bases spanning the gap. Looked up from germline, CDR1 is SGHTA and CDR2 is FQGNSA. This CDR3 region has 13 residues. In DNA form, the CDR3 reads TGTGCCAGCAGCTTAGCCGGGGGGTTTGAAGCTTTCTTT. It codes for CASSLAGGFEAFF.